This TCR beta chain derives from a study of human T cells and chemical hapten exposure. Study as a whole: Minor pooled library volume differences mainly drove per-sample TCR yield variation.

TCRdb ran MiXCR on the RACE reads and lists one entry per CDR3 protein. The profile shows tens of thousands of distinct CDR3 sequences, approximately 9.9% of them singletons. Time point noted: patch test 3, about 24 weeks after DPC sensitization. Treatment indicated: therapeutic diphenylcyclopropenone sensitization with weekly scalp DPC. This clonotype was picked up many times. Its target is not known. The ends were cut back, 5 bases at V and 4 bases at J, with 5 bases in the middle. Germline V gene sequence: CDR1 MDHEN, CDR2 SYDVKM. The CDR3 totals 12 residues. Points from the study as a whole: DPC sensitization produced no change in TCRs with frequency above 1 in 1000.

The rearrangement joins TRBV28 to TRBJ2-2; D gene ambiguous. The source material was whole blood, sampled in connection with sensitization to the hapten diphenylcyclopropenone (DPC). This sequence originates from a woman aged 40 to 50 with alopecia areata. Some clones in this sample may be carry-over from other donors' samples. The CDR3 DNA reads as TGTGCCAGCAGTACAGCCACCGGGGAGCTGTTTTTT. Translation gives CASSTATGELFF.